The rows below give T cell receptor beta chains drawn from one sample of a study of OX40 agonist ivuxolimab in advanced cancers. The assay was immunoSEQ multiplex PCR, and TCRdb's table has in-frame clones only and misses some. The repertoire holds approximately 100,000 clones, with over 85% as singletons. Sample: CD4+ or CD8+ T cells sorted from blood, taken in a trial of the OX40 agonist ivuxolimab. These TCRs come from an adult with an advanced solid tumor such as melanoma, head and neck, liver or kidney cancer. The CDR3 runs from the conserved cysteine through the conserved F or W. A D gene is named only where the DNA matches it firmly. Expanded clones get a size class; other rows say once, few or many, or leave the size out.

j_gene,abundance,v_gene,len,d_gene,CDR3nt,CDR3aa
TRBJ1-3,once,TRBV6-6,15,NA,TGTGCCAGCAGGGACCCAGGGAGCTCTGGAAACACCATATATTTT,CASRDPGSSGNTIYF
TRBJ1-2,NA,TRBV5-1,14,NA,TGCGCCAGCAGTAGGGGGGCTAGTGATTATGGCTACACCTTC,CASSRGASDYGYTF
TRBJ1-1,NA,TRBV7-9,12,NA,TGTGCCAGCAGCTTAGCGGCGAGGGAGGCTTTCTTT,CASSLAAREAFF
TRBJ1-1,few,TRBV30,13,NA,TGTGCCTGGGGGGGTGGGGGGAACACTGAAGCTTTCTTT,CAWGGGGNTEAFF
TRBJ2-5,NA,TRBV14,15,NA,TGTGCCAGCAGCCATGGTGGACGGAAGGAGGAGACCCAGTACTTC,CASSHGGRKEETQYF
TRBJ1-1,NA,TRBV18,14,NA,TGTGCCAGCTATCGTGGGAGGGGTAACACTGAAGCTTTCTTT,CASYRGRGNTEAFF
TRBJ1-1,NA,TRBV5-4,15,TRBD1,TGTGCCAGCAGCACGACAGGGGGCGAGTACACTGAAGCTTTCTTT,CASSTTGGEYTEAFF
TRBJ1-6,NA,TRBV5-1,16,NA,TGCGCCAGCAGAAAAAACCCCGGGACTGATAATTCACCCCTCCACTTT,CASRKNPGTDNSPLHF
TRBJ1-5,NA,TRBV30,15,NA,TGTGCCTGGAGTGTATGGCAGGGTGTCAATCAGCCCCAGCATTTT,CAWSVWQGVNQPQHF
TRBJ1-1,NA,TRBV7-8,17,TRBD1,TGTGCCAGCAGCTTAAGGGAATGGAGGGGGCCTGACACTGAAGCTTTCTTT,CASSLREWRGPDTEAFF
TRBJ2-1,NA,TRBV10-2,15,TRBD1,TGCGCCAGCAGCTTGGACAGGGGGCACTACAATGAGCAGTTCTTC,CASSLDRGHYNEQFF
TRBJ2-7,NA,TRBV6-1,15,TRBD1,TGTGCCAGCAGTGAACTGGGACAGGGACCCTACGAGCAGTACTTC,CASSELGQGPYEQYF
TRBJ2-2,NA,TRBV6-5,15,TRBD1,TGTGCCAGCAGTTGGGACAGGGGGGTAACCGGGGAGCTGTTTTTT,CASSWDRGVTGELFF
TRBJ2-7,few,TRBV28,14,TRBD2,TGTGCCAGCAGACCGGGACTAGCGGGGTACGAGCAGTACTTC,CASRPGLAGYEQYF
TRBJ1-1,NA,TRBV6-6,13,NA,TGTGCCAGCAGCCCACTCAGGAACACTGAAGCTTTCTTT,CASSPLRNTEAFF
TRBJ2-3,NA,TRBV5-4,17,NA,TGTGCCAGCAGCTTCCATCCGGGGGGCTCTAGCACAGATACGCAGTATTTT,CASSFHPGGSSTDTQYF
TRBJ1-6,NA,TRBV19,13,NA,TGTGCCAGTAGTATAGGAGGGGATTCACCCCTCCACTTT,CASSIGGDSPLHF
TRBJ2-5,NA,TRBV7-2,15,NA,TGTGCCAGCAGCTCCCGAGGGGGGGCCGGGGAGACCCAGTACTTC,CASSSRGGAGETQYF
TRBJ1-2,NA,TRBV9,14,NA,TGTGCCAGCAGCGTAGCCGGGGGCGGCTATGGCTACACCTTC,CASSVAGGGYGYTF
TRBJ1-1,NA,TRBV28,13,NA,TGTGCCAGCAGAATTGACCTGAACACTGAAGCTTTCTTT,CASRIDLNTEAFF
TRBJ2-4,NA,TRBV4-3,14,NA,TGCGCCAGCAGCCAAGACGCACCGCTCGACATTCAGTACTTC,CASSQDAPLDIQYF
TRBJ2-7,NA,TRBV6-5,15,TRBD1,TGTGCCAGCAGTTCCCCGGGGCCAGGGGGCTACGAGCAGTACTTC,CASSSPGPGGYEQYF
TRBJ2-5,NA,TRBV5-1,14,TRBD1,TGCGCCAGCAGCTTGGGGGACAGACAAGAGACCCAGTACTTC,CASSLGDRQETQYF
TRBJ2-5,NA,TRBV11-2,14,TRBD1,TGTGCCAGCAGATCCAACGGCAGGGGGGAGACCCAGTACTTC,CASRSNGRGETQYF
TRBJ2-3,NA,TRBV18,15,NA,TGTGCCAGCTCACCTGGACAGACTCGCACAGATACGCAGTATTTT,CASSPGQTRTDTQYF
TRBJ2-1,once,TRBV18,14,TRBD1,TGTGCCAGCTCACCACAGGGGGCCATCAATGAGCAGTTCTTC,CASSPQGAINEQFF
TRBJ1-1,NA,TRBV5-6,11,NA,TGTGCCAGCAGCTTGTACGGTGAAGCTTTCTTT,CASSLYGEAFF
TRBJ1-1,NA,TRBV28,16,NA,TGTGCCAGCCTTTCCTGGCGGCGGGGGTTAAACACTGAAGCTTTCTTT,CASLSWRRGLNTEAFF
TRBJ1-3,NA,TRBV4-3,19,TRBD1,TGCGCCAGCAGCCAAGAGTTCCAGCTTTGGACAGGCTCTGGAAACACCATATATTTT,CASSQEFQLWTGSGNTIYF
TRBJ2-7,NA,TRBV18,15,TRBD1,TGTGCCAGCTCAGAAAGCCCGGGACAGGGTAACGAGCAGTACTTC,CASSESPGQGNEQYF
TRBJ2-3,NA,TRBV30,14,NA,TGTGCCGGAGCCGGGGTATTACATACAGATACGCAGTATTTT,CAGAGVLHTDTQYF
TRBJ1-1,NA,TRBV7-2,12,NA,TGTGCCAGCAGCTTAGACAGGGTTGGGGCTTTCTTT,CASSLDRVGAFF
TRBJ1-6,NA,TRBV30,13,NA,TGTGCCTGGATGAACAGTCCCAATTCACCCCTCCACTTT,CAWMNSPNSPLHF
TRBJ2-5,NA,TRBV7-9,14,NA,TGTGCCACCCGAAGTATGGACTATCAAGAGACCCAGTACTTC,CATRSMDYQETQYF
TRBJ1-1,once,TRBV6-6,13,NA,TGTGCCAGCCGAAACCGGCAGAACACTGAAGCTTTCTTT,CASRNRQNTEAFF
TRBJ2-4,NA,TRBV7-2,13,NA,TGTGCCAGCAGCCGTCCCCCTAGGAACATTCAGTACTTC,CASSRPPRNIQYF
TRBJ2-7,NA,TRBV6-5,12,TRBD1,TGTGCCAGTTTTCAGGGGGCCGGGGAGCAGTACTTC,CASFQGAGEQYF
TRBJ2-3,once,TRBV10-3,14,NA,TGTGCCATCAGTGAGGTCCAGGGCGCAGATACGCAGTATTTT,CAISEVQGADTQYF
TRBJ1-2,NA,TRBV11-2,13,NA,TGTGCCAGCAGTTACACAGGTAGCTATGGCTACACCTTC,CASSYTGSYGYTF
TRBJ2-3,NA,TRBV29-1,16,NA,TGCAGCGTTGAAGGCGGCAGGGGACCAGCCACAGATACGCAGTATTTT,CSVEGGRGPATDTQYF
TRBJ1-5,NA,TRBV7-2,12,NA,TGTGCCAGCAGCTTAGGTATTCAGCCCCAGCATTTT,CASSLGIQPQHF
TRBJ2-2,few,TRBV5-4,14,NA,TGTGCCAGCAGCTTGAGTAGAATCACCGGGGAGCTGTTTTTT,CASSLSRITGELFF
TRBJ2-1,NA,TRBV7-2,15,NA,TGTGCCAGCAGCTTAGACAGCAAGTCCTACAATGAGCAGTTCTTC,CASSLDSKSYNEQFF
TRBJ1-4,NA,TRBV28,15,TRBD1,TGTGCCAGCAGCTACCCGGGACAGGGGCGTGAAAAACTGTTTTTT,CASSYPGQGREKLFF
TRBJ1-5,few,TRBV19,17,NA,TGTGCCAGTAGTATACTCCCCGGACAGAGTAGCAATCAGCCCCAGCATTTT,CASSILPGQSSNQPQHF
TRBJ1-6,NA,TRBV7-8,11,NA,TGTGCCAGCAGCCGGAACTCACCCCTCCACTTT,CASSRNSPLHF
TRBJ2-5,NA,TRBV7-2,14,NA,TGTGCCAGCAGCCCACAGGGCTTCCAAGAGACCCAGTACTTC,CASSPQGFQETQYF
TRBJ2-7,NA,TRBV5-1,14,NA,TGCGCCAGCACCCGGGACCCCGGTTCCAGCGAGCAGTACTTC,CASTRDPGSSEQYF
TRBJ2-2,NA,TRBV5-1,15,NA,TGCGCCAGCAGCTTCCCGGAAGGGGAGACCGGGGAGCTGTTTTTT,CASSFPEGETGELFF
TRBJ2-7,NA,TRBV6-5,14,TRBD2,TGTGCCAGCAGTCCCCCTCGGGGGGGCAACGAGCAGTACTTC,CASSPPRGGNEQYF
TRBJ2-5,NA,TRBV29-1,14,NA,TGCAGCGTCCATCAAGGGGCAGGGAAAGAGACCCAGTACTTC,CSVHQGAGKETQYF
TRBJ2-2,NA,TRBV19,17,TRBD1,TGTGCCAGTAGTTTCTCACAGGGGGCAAGATGGACCGGGGAGCTGTTTTTT,CASSFSQGARWTGELFF
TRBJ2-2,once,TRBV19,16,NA,TGTGCCAGTAGGGACATGACACGGGGGAACACCGGGGAGCTGTTTTTT,CASRDMTRGNTGELFF
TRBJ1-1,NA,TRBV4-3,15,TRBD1,TGCGCCAGCAGCCAAGCGGGGACAGGGTTCACTGAAGCTTTCTTT,CASSQAGTGFTEAFF